Listed here are 22 T cell receptor beta chains from one sample, sequenced in a study of T-cell reconstitution after alpha-beta-depleted transplantation in children. Unique molecular identifiers featured in how the TCRbeta library was prepared. TCRdb independently ran MiXCR on the PCR reads; one entry per CDR3 protein. Among 97,000 or so distinct CDR3 sequences listed, around 7% were seen once. The input for sequencing was PBMCs, taken before TCRalphabeta/CD19-depleted stem cell transplant. The receptors here all came from a boy aged 2-15 years with acute lymphoblastic leukemia, due to receive a stem cell transplant.

V is TRBV7-9 and J is TRBJ2-7; tentatively, D is TRBD2 (6 bases). Germline V gene lookup returns CDR1 SEHNR and CDR2 FQNEAQ (reference sequence). CDR3 length: 12 amino acids. Between the trimmed V and J ends, which lost 7 bases and 5 bases, there was a span of 12 bases. The CDR3 reads CASTSARNEQYF. CDR3 sequence (DNA): TGTGCCAGCACTAGCGCGAGAAACGAGCAGTACTTC.

This rearrangement joins TRBV3-1 to TRBJ2-7, with TRBD2 as a possible D gene (6 bases). The length of the CDR3 is 13 residues. V lost 1 base to trimming and J lost 5 bases, with 9 bases between them. Per the germline V gene, CDR1 is LGHDT and CDR2 is YNNKEL (reference sequence). The CDR3, as DNA: TGTGCCAGCAGCCAAGGGAGGGGTGACGAGCAGTACTTC. As protein: CASSQGRGDEQYF.

This clonotype was seen a few times. V gene TRBV20-1 combines with J gene TRBJ1-5; D remains unclear. This CDR3 is built from 14 residues. V was trimmed by 3 bases and J by 6 bases, leaving 15 bases between them. Germline V gene lookup returns CDR1 DFQATT and CDR2 SNEGSKA (reference sequence). The DNA for the CDR3 is TGCAGTGCTAGCCAGCTTCCAGTGGCTCAGCCCCAGCATTTT. Translated: CSASQLPVAQPQHF.

The rearrangement uses TRBV18 and TRBJ2-3; 7 nucleotides line up with TRBD1. CDR3 length: 16 amino acids. Germline trimming cut 6 bases from V and 2 bases from J; bases unmatched to any gene: 11. In germline, CDR1 is KGHSH, CDR2 LQKENI. This CDR3 reads CASSQVEGAFTDTQYF. The CDR3 DNA follows: TGTGCCAGCTCCCAGGTAGAGGGGGCGTTCACAGATACGCAGTATTTT.

The rearrangement joins TRBV5-6 to TRBJ1-1, with D perhaps matching TRBD1 (5 bases). V was shortened by 3 bases and J by 2 bases, with 17 bases between the two germline ends. The CDR3 is 16 residues long. Per germline, CDR1 SGHDT and CDR2 YYEEEE. The CDR3: CASSSGRGGLNTEAFF. As DNA, the CDR3 is TGTGCCAGCAGCTCAGGGAGGGGAGGGTTAAACACTGAAGCTTTCTTT.

This clonotype was found a few times. The chain couples TRBV6-1 to TRBJ1-1; 7 bases line up with TRBD1. This CDR3 spans 15 amino acids. The germline gives CDR1 MNHNS, CDR2 SASEGT. The V segment lost 3 bases and the J segment 1 base; nucleotides outside the gene matches: 5. CDR3 sequence (DNA): TGTGCCAGCAGTGAGACAGGGCGCCCGAACACTGAAGCTTTCTTT. Translated, it gives CASSETGRPNTEAFF.

This clonotype was recorded at least ten times. V usage is TRBV7-3 and J usage is TRBJ2-3; D perhaps matches TRBD2 (5 bases). CDR1 SGHTA and CDR2 FQGTGA come from the germline V gene. Trimming pared 2 bases from V and 5 bases from J, leaving 11 bases between. The CDR3 spans 14 residues. CDR3 bases: TGTGCCAGCAGCTTATCTAGCAATGAAGATACGCAGTATTTT. Protein: CASSLSSNEDTQYF.

This clonotype was seen ten or more times. The gene calls are TRBV5-1 and TRBJ2-3, with D hard to call. CDR1 SGHRS and CDR2 YFSETQ come from the germline V gene. The germline V and J ends were trimmed by 4 bases and 5 bases, with 11 bases remaining between them. CDR3 size: 13 residues. The CDR3: CASSPERGDTQYF. The CDR3 DNA follows: TGCGCCAGCAGCCCCGAACGTGGAGATACGCAGTATTTT.

The chain carries TRBV7-3 and TRBJ2-1; D unclear. This CDR3 has 13 residues. Germline CDR1 is SGHTA and CDR2 is FQGTGA. Trimming pared 3 bases from V and 10 bases from J, leaving 13 bases between. The CDR3 loop is CASSLIATGEQFF. As DNA, the CDR3 is TGTGCCAGCAGCTTGATAGCAACGGGCGAGCAGTTCTTC. Complete variable domain (other parts from reference TRBV7-3 and TRBJ2-1): GAGVSQTPSNKVTEKGKYVELRCDPISGHTALYWYRQSLGQGPEFLIYFQGTGAADDSGLPNDRFFAVRPEGSVSTLKIQRTERGDSAVYLCASSLIATGEQFFGPGTRLTVL.

This clonotype was counted a few times. This chain links TRBV7-6 with TRBJ2-1, with a weak D call TRBD2 (7 bases). CDR1 and CDR2 (germline): SGHVS, FNYEAQ. This CDR3 has 14 residues. Trimming pared 3 bases from V and 8 bases from J, leaving 14 bases between. The CDR3 region is CASSLGGGWDEQFF. The CDR3 bases are TGTGCCAGCAGCTTGGGGGGGGGCTGGGATGAGCAGTTCTTC. The full variable domain, completed using reference TRBV7-6 and TRBJ2-1, is GAGVSQSPRYKVTKRGQDVALRCDPISGHVSLYWYRQALGQGPEFLTYFNYEAQQDKSGLPNDRFSAERPEGSISTLTIQRTEQRDSAMYRCASSLGGGWDEQFFGPGTRLTVL.

This clonotype was picked up many times. A much more abundant neighbour one base away suggests this may be a read error. The chain is built from TRBV7-8 and TRBJ2-6; D call uncertain. CDR3 length equals 13 residues. Germline CDR1 reads SGHVS; CDR2 reads FQNEAQ. With 0 bases removed from V and 3 bases from J, the gap between germline ends came to 0 bases. CDR3 bases: TGTGCCAGCAGCTTAGCTGGGGCCAACGTCCTGACTTTC. Translating it yields CASSLAGANVLTF.

This clonotype was counted ten times or more. The V call is TRBV9, the J call TRBJ2-1, with 9 bases identical to TRBD1. The CDR3 has 18 residues. The trim removed 5 bases at V and 5 bases at J, leaving 17 bases unmatched. The germline V gene has CDR1 SGDLS and CDR2 YYNGEE. This CDR3 is CASSLQGAFQVPHNEQFF. In DNA form, the CDR3 reads TGTGCCAGCAGTTTACAGGGGGCTTTTCAAGTGCCCCACAATGAGCAGTTCTTC.

A word on this clonotype: This may be a read error: a much more frequent sequence differs by one nucleotide. V is TRBV28 and J is TRBJ1-2; D not certain. The length of the CDR3 is 12 residues. Germline V CDR1 and CDR2: MDHEN, SYDVKM. In nucleotides, the CDR3 is TGTGGCAGCAGTTCCTCCTCCTATGGCTACACCTTC. This encodes CGSSSSSYGYTF.

This clonotype was seen at least ten times. The chain recombines TRBV7-8 with TRBJ1-5, with no clear D. This CDR3 comprises 15 residues. V shed 1 base and J shed 1 base, with 8 bases lying between them. Germline-derived CDR1 and CDR2 are SGHVS and FQNEAQ. The CDR3 protein is CASSLEANSNQPQHF. The CDR3 DNA sequence: TGTGCCAGCAGCTTAGAGGCCAACAGCAATCAGCCCCAGCATTTT. Together with reference TRBV7-8 and TRBJ1-5, the CDR3 gives the full variable domain: GAGVSQSPRYKVAKRGQDVALRCDPISGHVSLFWYQQALGQGPEFLTYFQNEAQLDKSGLPSDRFFAERPEGSVSTLKIQRTQQEDSAVYLCASSLEANSNQPQHFGDGTRLSIL.

This clonotype was observed many times. J is TRBJ1-2 and V is TRBV6-5; a possible D gene is TRBD1 (6 bases). Trimming removed 0 bases from V and 7 bases from J, with 18 bases in between. The V gene's germline CDR1 is MNHEY and CDR2 SVGAGI. The CDR3 runs 16 residues. The CDR3 DNA reads TGTGCCAGCAGTTACTCAGCCGGATCTCAGGGGCCTGGCTACACCTTC. Residues: CASSYSAGSQGPGYTF.

This clonotype was detected a few times. The chain employs TRBV5-1 and TRBJ2-1, with 8 positions matching TRBD1. Germline V gives CDR1 SGHRS, CDR2 YFSETQ. The CDR3 is 16 amino acids. Germline trimming cut 3 bases from V and 3 bases from J; bases unmatched to any gene: 8. The CDR3 DNA reads TGCGCCAGCAGCTCACCCCTGACAGGGGACTACAATGAGCAGTTCTTC. Translation gives CASSSPLTGDYNEQFF.

The chain couples TRBV20-1 to TRBJ2-1, with 10 bases identical to TRBD1. Trimming removed 0 bases from V and 5 bases from J; junction bases left unmatched: 4. The CDR3 totals 15 residues. CDR1 is DFQATT and CDR2 is SNEGSKA in the germline V gene (reference sequence). CDR3 region: CSAREEGQGNNEQFF. The CDR3 nucleotides are TGCAGTGCTAGAGAGGAGGGACAGGGGAACAATGAGCAGTTCTTC.

This clonotype was seen at least ten times. V usage is TRBV20-1 and J usage is TRBJ2-1, with D possibly being TRBD2 (5 bases). CDR3 length equals 14 residues. CDR1 and CDR2 from the germline V gene are DFQATT and SNEGSKA (reference sequence). V lost 1 base to trimming and J lost 4 bases, with 11 bases between them. CDR3 amino acids: CSARVNRGYNEQFF. DNA of the CDR3: TGCAGTGCTAGAGTCAATCGAGGGTACAATGAGCAGTTCTTC.

There are many counts of this clonotype. The chain combines TRBV5-5 with TRBJ1-3; D is undetermined. V lost 5 bases to trimming and J lost 0 bases, with 12 bases between them. Germline CDR1 SGHKS, CDR2 YYEKEE (reference sequence). This CDR3 has 15 residues. In DNA, the CDR3 is TGTGCCAGCAGGGGCCTCCCTAGCTCTGGAAACACCATATATTTT. This codes for CASRGLPSSGNTIYF.

This chain joins TRBV4-1 and TRBJ1-1; D unresolved. The CDR3 is made up of 14 amino acids. Germline V gene data show CDR1 as MGHRA and CDR2 as YSYEKL. Trimming removed 1 base at V and 6 bases at J, with 12 bases between. The CDR3, as DNA: TGCGCCAGCAGCCAAGGCGTACTCGCCCCTGAAGCTTTCTTT. This encodes CASSQGVLAPEAFF.

This clonotype was counted only a few times. Here the CDR3 DNA reads TGTGCCAGCAGCCCGACTAGGGGGTGGGGCTACGAGCAGTACTTC. Translating gives CASSPTRGWGYEQYF. The chain couples TRBV6-5 to TRBJ2-7; the D call may be TRBD1 or TRBD2 (6 bases each). Between the trimmed V and J ends, which lost 6 bases and 3 bases, there was a span of 18 bases. Germline loops: CDR1 MNHEY, CDR2 SVGAGI. The CDR3 consists of 15 residues.

This clonotype has more than one count but fewer than ten. This sequence joins TRBV12-3 or TRBV12-4 and TRBJ2-5; 16 bases fit TRBD2. V lost 8 bases to trimming and J lost 3 bases; unmatched junction nucleotides: 0. The CDR3 extends over 14 amino acids. The CDR3 here is CASGTSGGEETQYF. CDR3 sequence (DNA): TGTGCCAGCGGGACTAGCGGGGGGGAAGAGACCCAGTACTTC.